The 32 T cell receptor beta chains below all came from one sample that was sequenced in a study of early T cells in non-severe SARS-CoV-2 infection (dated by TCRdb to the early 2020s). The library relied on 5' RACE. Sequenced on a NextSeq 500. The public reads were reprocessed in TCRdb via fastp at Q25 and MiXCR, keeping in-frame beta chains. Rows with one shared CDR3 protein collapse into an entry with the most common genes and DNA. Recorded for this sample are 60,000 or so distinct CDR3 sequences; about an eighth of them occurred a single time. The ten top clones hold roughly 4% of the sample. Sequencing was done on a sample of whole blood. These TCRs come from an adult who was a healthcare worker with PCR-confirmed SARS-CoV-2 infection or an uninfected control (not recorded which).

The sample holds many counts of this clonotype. The DNA of the CDR3 is TGTGCCAGCAGCTTAGGTTTACAGGCCTACGAGCAGTACTTC. Its translation is CASSLGLQAYEQYF. The rearrangement joins TRBV11-2 to TRBJ2-7; D is perhaps TRBD1 (5 bases). The CDR3 sequence is 14 residues long. V lost 1 base, J lost 2 bases, and 9 bases lay in between. Germline V CDR1 and CDR2: SGHAT, FQNNGV.

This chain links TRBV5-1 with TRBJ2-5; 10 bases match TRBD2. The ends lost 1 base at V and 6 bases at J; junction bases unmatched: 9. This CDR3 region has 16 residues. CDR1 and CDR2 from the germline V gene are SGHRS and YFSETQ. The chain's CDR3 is CASSLLAGGTLQTQYF. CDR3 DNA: TGCGCCAGCAGCTTGTTAGCGGGAGGCACGTTGCAGACCCAGTACTTC.

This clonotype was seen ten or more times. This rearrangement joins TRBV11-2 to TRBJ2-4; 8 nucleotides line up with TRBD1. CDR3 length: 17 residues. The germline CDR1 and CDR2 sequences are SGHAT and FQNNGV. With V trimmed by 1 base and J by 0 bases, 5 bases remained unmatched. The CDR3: CASSLGRDRLAKNIQYF. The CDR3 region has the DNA TGTGCCAGCAGCTTAGGCCGGGACAGGTTAGCCAAAAACATTCAGTACTTC.

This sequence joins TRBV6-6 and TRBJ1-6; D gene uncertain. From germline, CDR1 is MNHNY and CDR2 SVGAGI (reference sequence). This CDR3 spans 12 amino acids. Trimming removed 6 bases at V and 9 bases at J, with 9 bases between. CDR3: CASSPPSSPLHF. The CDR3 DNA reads TGTGCCAGCAGCCCCCCGTCTTCACCCCTCCACTTT.

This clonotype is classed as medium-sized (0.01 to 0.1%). CDR3 bases: TGTGCCAGCAGCTCACAGGGGCTCACTGAAGCTTTCTTT. Its translation is CASSSQGLTEAFF. The rearrangement joins TRBV7-9 to TRBJ1-1; 7 nucleotides line up with TRBD1. Germline V gene sequence: CDR1 SEHNR, CDR2 FQNEAQ (reference sequence). This CDR3 comprises 13 residues. Trimming at V came to 4 bases and at J to 4 bases, leaving 3 bases not matched to a gene. Based on the CDR3 plus reference TRBV7-9 and TRBJ1-1, the full variable domain is DTGVSQNPRHKITKRGQNVTFRCDPISEHNRLYWYRQTLGQGPEFLTYFQNEAQLEKSRLLSDRFSAERPKGSFSTLEIQRTEQGDSAMYLCASSSQGLTEAFFGQGTRLTVV.

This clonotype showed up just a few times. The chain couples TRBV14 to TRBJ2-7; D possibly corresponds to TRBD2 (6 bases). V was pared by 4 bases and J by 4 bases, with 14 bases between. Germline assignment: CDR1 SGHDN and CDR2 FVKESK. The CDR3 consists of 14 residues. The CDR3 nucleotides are TGTGCCAGCAGCCCAGGACTAAGGGCTTACGAGCAGTACTTC. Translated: CASSPGLRAYEQYF.

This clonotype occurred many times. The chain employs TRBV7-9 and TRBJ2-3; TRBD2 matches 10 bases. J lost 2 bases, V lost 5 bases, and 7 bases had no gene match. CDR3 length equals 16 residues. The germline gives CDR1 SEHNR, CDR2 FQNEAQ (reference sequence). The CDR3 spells CASSQRTSGDTDTQYF. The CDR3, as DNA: TGTGCCAGCAGCCAAAGGACTAGCGGAGACACAGATACGCAGTATTTT.

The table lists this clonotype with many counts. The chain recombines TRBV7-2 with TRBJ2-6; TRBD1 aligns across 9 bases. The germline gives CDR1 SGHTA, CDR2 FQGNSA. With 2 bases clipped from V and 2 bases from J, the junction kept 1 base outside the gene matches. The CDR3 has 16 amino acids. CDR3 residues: CASSLRQGAGANVLTF. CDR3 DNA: TGTGCCAGCAGCTTAAGACAGGGGGCTGGGGCCAACGTCCTGACTTTC.

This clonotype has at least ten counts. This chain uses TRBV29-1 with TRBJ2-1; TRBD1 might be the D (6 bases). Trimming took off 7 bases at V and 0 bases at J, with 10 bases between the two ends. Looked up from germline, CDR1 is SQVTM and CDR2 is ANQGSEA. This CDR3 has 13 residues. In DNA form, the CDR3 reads TGCAGCGCAGGGGACAACTCCTACAATGAGCAGTTCTTC. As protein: CSAGDNSYNEQFF.

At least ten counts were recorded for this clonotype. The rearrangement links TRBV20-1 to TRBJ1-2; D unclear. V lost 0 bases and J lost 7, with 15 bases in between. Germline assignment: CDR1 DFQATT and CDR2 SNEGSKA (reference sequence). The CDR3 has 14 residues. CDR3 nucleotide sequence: TGCAGTGCTAGAGATATAGACCCAGTAGGTGGCTACACCTTC. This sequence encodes CSARDIDPVGGYTF.

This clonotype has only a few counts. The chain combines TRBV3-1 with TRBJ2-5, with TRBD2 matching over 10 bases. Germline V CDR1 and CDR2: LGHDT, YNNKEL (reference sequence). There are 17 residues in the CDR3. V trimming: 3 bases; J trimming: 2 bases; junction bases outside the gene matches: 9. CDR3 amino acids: CASSQDLSGRGQETQYF. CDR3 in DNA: TGTGCCAGCAGCCAGGATTTGAGCGGGAGGGGACAAGAGACCCAGTACTTC.

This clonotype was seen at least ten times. The CDR3 is CASSLGGLRAGGEETQYF. Here the CDR3 DNA reads TGCGCCAGCAGCTTGGGCGGTTTAAGAGCGGGAGGCGAAGAGACCCAGTACTTC. J is TRBJ2-5 and V is TRBV5-1, with 9 bases aligning to TRBD2. The CDR3 is 18 amino acids. Trimming removed 0 bases from V and 3 bases from J; junction bases left unmatched: 12. The germline V gene encodes CDR1 SGHRS and CDR2 YFSETQ. The full variable domain, completed using reference TRBV5-1 and TRBJ2-5, is KAGVTQTPRYLIKTRGQQVTLSCSPISGHRSVSWYQQTPGQGLQFLFEYFSETQRNKGNFPGRFSGRQFSNSRSEMNVSTLELGDSALYLCASSLGGLRAGGEETQYFGPGTRLLVL.

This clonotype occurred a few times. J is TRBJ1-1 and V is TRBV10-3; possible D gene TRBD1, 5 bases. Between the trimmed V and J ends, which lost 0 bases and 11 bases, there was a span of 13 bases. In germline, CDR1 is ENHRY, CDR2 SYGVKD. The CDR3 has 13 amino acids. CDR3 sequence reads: CAISESGAQKAFF. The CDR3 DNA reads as TGTGCCATCAGTGAGTCTGGGGCCCAAAAGGCTTTCTTT.

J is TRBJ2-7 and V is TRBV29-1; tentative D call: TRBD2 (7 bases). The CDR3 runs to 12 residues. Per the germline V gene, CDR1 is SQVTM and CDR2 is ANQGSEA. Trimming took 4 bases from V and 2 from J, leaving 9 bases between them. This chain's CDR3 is CSVAGGPYEQYF. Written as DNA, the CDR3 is TGCAGCGTTGCCGGGGGGCCCTACGAGCAGTACTTC.

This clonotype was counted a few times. CDR3 nucleotide sequence: TGTGCCAGCAGCCAAGCCGACAGGACCCACGAGCAGTACTTC. As protein: CASSQADRTHEQYF. The chain has TRBV3-1 and TRBJ2-7, with D perhaps TRBD1 (6 bases). The CDR3 covers 14 residues. Trimming pared 1 base from V and 5 bases from J, leaving 12 bases between. Germline V gives CDR1 LGHDT, CDR2 YNNKEL (reference sequence).

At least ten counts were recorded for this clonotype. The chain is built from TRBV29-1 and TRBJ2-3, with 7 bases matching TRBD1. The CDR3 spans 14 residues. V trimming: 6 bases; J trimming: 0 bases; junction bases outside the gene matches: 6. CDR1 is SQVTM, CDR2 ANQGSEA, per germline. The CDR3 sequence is CSVRTGWSTDTQYF. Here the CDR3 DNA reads TGCAGCGTGAGGACAGGCTGGAGCACAGATACGCAGTATTTT.

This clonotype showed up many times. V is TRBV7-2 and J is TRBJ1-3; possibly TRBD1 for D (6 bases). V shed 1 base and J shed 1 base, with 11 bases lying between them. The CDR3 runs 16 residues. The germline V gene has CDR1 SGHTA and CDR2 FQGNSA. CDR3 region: CASSLEQGSSGNTIYF. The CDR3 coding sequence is TGTGCCAGCAGCTTAGAACAGGGTTCATCTGGAAACACCATATATTTT.

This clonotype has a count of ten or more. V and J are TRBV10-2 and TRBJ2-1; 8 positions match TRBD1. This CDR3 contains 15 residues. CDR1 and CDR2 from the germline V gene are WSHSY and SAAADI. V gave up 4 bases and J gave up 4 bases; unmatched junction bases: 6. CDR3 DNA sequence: TGCGCCAGCAGTGGTGGACAGGGTCTGTACAATGAGCAGTTCTTC. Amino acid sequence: CASSGGQGLYNEQFF.

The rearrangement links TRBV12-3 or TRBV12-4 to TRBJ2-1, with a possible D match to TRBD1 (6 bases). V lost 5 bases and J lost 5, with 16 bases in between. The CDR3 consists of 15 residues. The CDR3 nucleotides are TGTGCCAGCAGTACGGACAGTAGTTTCCACAATGAGCAGTTCTTC. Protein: CASSTDSSFHNEQFF.

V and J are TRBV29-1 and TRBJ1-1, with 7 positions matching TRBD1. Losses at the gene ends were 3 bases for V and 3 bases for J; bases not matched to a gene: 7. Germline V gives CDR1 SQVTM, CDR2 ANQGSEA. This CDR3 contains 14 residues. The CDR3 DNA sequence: TGCAGCGTTGAGCCCCCAGGGGGTGACACTGAAGCTTTCTTT. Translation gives CSVEPPGGDTEAFF.

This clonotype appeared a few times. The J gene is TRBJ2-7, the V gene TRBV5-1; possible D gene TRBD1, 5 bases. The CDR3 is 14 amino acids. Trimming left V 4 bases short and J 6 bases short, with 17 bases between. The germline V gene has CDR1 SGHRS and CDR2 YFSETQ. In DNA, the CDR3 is TGCGCCAGCAGCGCAGGGAACTGGCAGCTCGAGCAGTACTTC. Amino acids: CASSAGNWQLEQYF.

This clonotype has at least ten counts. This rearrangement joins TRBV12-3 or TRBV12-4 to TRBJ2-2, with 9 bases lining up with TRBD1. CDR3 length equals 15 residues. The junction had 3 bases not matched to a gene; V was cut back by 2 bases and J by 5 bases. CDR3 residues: CASSLLGQGTGELFF. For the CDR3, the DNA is TGTGCCAGCAGTTTACTCGGACAGGGGACCGGGGAGCTGTTTTTT.

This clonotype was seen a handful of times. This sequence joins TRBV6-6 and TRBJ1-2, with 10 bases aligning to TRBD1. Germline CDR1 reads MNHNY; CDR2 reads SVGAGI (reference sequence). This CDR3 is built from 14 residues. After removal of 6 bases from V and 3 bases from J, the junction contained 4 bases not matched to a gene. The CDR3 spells CASSLTGGDYGYTF. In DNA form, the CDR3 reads TGTGCCAGCAGCTTGACAGGGGGCGACTATGGCTACACCTTC.

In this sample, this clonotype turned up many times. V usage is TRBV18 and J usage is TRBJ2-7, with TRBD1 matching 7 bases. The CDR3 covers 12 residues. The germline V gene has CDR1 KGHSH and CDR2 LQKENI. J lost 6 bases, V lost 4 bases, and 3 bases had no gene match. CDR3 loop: CASSQDRVEQYF. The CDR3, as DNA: TGTGCCAGCTCACAAGACAGGGTCGAGCAGTACTTC.

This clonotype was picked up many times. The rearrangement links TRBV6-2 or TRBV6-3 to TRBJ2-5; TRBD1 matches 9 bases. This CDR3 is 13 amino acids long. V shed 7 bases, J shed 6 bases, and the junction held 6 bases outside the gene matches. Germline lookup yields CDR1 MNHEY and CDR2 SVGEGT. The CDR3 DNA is TGTGCCAGCACCGTACAGGGGGCGAAGACCCAGTACTTC. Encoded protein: CASTVQGAKTQYF.

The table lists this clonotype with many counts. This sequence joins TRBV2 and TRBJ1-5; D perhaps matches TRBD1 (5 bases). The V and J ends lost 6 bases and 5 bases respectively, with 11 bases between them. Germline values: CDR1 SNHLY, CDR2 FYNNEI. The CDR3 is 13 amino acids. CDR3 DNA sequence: TGTGCCAGCAGACAGGAAAGGGATCAGCCCCAGCATTTT. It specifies CASRQERDQPQHF.

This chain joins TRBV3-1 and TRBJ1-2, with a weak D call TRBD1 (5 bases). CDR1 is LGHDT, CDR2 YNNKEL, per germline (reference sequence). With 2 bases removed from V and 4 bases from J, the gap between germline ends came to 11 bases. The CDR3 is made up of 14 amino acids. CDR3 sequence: CASSQSRDVYGYTF. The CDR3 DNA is TGTGCCAGCAGCCAATCCCGGGACGTCTATGGCTACACCTTC.

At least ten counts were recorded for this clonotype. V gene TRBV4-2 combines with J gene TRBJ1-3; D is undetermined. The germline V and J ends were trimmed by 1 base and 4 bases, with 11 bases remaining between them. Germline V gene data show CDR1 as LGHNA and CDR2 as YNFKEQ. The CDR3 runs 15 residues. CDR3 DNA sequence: TGTGCCAGCAGCCAAGGGATAGGGTTGGGAAACACCATATATTTT. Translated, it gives CASSQGIGLGNTIYF.

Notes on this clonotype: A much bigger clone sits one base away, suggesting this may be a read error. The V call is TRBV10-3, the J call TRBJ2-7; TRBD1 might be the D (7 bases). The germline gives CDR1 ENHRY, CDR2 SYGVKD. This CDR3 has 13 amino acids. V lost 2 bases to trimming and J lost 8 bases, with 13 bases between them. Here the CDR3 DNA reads TGTGCCATCAGTGAGGCGACAGGGAGGAAGCAGTACTTC. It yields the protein CAISEATGRKQYF.

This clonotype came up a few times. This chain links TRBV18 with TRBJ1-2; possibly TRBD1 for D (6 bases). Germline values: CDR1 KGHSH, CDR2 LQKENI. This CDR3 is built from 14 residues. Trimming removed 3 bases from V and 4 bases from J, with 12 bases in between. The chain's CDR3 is CASSPFGQTYGYTF. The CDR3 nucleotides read TGTGCCAGCTCACCTTTCGGACAGACCTATGGCTACACCTTC.

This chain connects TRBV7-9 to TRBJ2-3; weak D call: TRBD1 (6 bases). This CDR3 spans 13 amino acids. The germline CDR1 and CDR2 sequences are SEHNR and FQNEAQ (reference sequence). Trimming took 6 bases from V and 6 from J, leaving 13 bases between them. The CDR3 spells CASSYTGSDTQYF. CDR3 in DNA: TGTGCCAGCAGTTATACAGGGTCCGATACGCAGTATTTT.

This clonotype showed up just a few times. The CDR3 here is CASSQTEKETQYF. CDR3 bases: TGTGCCAGCAGCCAGACAGAAAAAGAGACCCAGTACTTC. The chain links TRBV3-1 to TRBJ2-5; maybe TRBD1 (5 bases). Between the trimmed V and J ends, which lost 3 bases and 3 bases, there was a span of 8 bases. Germline lookup yields CDR1 LGHDT and CDR2 YNNKEL (reference sequence). The CDR3 spans 13 residues.